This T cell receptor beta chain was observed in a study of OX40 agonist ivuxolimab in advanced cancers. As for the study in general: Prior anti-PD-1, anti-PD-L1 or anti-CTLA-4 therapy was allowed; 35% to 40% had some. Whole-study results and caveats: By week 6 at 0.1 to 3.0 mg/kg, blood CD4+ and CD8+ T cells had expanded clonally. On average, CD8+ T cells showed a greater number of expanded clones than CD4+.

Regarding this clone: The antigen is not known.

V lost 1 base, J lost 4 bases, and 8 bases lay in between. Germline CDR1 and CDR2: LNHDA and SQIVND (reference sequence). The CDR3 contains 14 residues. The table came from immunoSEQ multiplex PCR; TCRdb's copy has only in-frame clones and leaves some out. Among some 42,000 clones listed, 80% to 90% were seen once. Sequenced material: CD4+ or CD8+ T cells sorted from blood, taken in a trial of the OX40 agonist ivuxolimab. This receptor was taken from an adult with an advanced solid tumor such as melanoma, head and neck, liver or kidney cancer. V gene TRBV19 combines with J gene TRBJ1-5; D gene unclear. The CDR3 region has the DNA TGTGCCAGTAGTATAGTTGGGAGGAATCAGCCCCAGCATTTT. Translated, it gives CASSIVGRNQPQHF.